This T cell receptor (beta chain) was captured by sequencing in a study of blood T cell repertoires in COVID-19. The table came from immunoSEQ multiplex PCR; TCRdb's copy has only in-frame clones and leaves some out. The data contain over 250,000 clones, 85% of them singletons. This CDR3 is built from 16 residues. With 2 bases clipped from V and 3 bases from J, the junction kept 6 bases outside the gene matches. The TCR was taken from a human donor in a cohort sampled during active COVID-19. The sequenced sample consisted of peripheral blood. The V call is TRBV5-3, the J call TRBJ2-7; 12 bases map to TRBD1. TRBV5-3 is treated as an ORF (open reading frame) with a function not yet certain. The chain's CDR3 is CARSFFGTGGDYEQYF. For the CDR3, the DNA is TGTGCCAGAAGCTTCTTTGGGACAGGGGGCGACTACGAGCAGTACTTC.